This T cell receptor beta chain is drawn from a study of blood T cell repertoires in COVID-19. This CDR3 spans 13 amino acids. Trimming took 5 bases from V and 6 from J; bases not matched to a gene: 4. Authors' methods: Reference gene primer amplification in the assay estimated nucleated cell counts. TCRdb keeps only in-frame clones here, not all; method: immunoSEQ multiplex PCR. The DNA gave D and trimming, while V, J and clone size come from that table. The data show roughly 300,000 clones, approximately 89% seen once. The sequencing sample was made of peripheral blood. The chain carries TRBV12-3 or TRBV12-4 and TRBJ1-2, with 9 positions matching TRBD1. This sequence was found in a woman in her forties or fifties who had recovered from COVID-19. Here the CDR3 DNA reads TGTGCCAGCAGTGAGACAGGGGGAAATGGCTACACCTTC. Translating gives CASSETGGNGYTF.